These 4 T cell receptor beta chains were sequenced from one sample in a study of CD8+CD57+ T cells in acquired aplastic anemia. Researchers used genomic DNA as the template to profile TCR beta VDJ and CDR3. One entry per CDR3 protein, called by TCRdb with MiXCR from the reads. The sample consists of just over 200,000 distinct CDR3 sequences, about 60% of them appearing once. Patients sequenced had flow cytometry evidence of CD8+CD57+ cell expansion. The sample consisted of sorted CD4+, CD8+, or CD8+CD57+ T cells (not recorded which) from PBMCs. These receptors all stem from a human donor with aplastic anemia.

This clonotype was observed at least ten times. The chain couples TRBV5-1 to TRBJ1-1; D is unresolved. The V gene lost 2 bases and the J gene lost 3 bases, with 8 bases spanning the gap. This CDR3 comprises 13 residues. The germline V gene encodes CDR1 SGHRS and CDR2 YFSETQ. The CDR3 protein is CASSFGGDTEAFF. The CDR3 nucleotides are TGCGCCAGCAGCTTCGGCGGAGACACTGAAGCTTTCTTT.

The V gene is TRBV20-1, the J gene TRBJ2-3; no clear D. From germline, CDR1 is DFQATT and CDR2 SNEGSKA (reference sequence). This CDR3 region has 14 residues. Trimming cost V 6 bases and J 1 base, with 14 bases left between them. CDR3 nucleotide sequence: TGCAGTGCCGGAGACTTTCCTGGCACAGATACGCAGTATTTT. It translates to CSAGDFPGTDTQYF.

This clonotype was counted ten times or more. The chain uses TRBV9 and TRBJ1-2; 9 positions match TRBD1. The CDR3 covers 13 residues. With 2 bases clipped from V and 8 bases from J, the junction kept 4 bases outside the gene matches. Germline values: CDR1 SGDLS, CDR2 YYNGEE. The CDR3 is CASSVTGGEGYTF. The CDR3 DNA follows: TGTGCCAGCAGCGTTACAGGGGGCGAGGGCTACACCTTC.

This clonotype was counted only a few times. This sequence joins TRBV20-1 and TRBJ1-5; maybe TRBD1 (6 bases). The length of the CDR3 is 14 residues. Between the trimmed V and J ends, which lost 1 base and 5 bases, there was a span of 12 bases. Germline CDR1 is DFQATT and CDR2 is SNEGSKA (reference sequence). Written as DNA, the CDR3 is TGCAGTGCTAGAGGGGGGGCGGAATATCAGCCCCAGCATTTT. Translation gives CSARGGAEYQPQHF.